This T cell receptor (beta chain) was found in a study of T cells in tuberculosis. Some clones are missing from TCRdb's copy, which holds only in-frame ones; the method was immunoSEQ multiplex PCR. The sample has under 45,000 clones, about 94% seen once. V gave up 4 bases and J gave up 4 bases; unmatched junction bases: 6. CDR1 is WSHSY and CDR2 is SAAADI in the germline V gene. The CDR3 is 15 residues long. The sequenced sample was PBMCs. This TCR was recovered from a donor aged 5-35 years with latent tuberculosis or without tuberculosis infection. The V and J genes are TRBV10-2 and TRBJ2-1, with 8 bases lining up with TRBD1. This chain's CDR3 is CASSVRDRSYNEQFF. The CDR3 region has the DNA TGCGCCAGCAGTGTTAGGGACAGGTCATACAATGAGCAGTTCTTC.